Here is one T cell receptor (beta chain) with its context. What it binds is unknown. The nonmyeloablative bone marrow transplants came from related graft donors, with transient mixed chimerism. The table came from immunoSEQ multiplex PCR; TCRdb's copy has only in-frame clones and leaves some out. This repertoire includes tens of thousands of clones. The data derive from a study of Tregs in tolerant kidney transplant recipients. Study conclusions and caveats: Few patients were studied, so findings need validation in larger groups.

The receptor's source is a human patient who received a combined kidney and bone marrow transplant. Some of these T cells may belong to the graft donor. The sequences come from CD4+ T cells from blood (PBMCs), collected 24 months after the transplant.

The CDR3 protein is CASSLALIEGTQYF. CDR3 bases read: TGTGCCAGCAGCTTAGCGCTAATCGAGGGTACG. The V call is TRBV7-9, the J call TRBJ2-3, with D perhaps TRBD2 (5 bases). The observed sequence ends 3 residues before the CDR3 terminus, with the missing tail filled in from the germline J gene. Germline V gene lookup returns CDR1 SEHNR and CDR2 FQNEAQ (reference sequence). This CDR3 region has 14 residues. V was clipped by 0 bases and J by 8 bases, with 12 bases between them.